Following are 29 T cell receptor beta chains from one sample sequenced in a study of OX40 agonist ivuxolimab in advanced cancers. The library was built by means of the immunoSEQ multiplex PCR assay. Sourced from immuneACCESS, this table was stored by TCRdb with only in-frame sequences that have V and J called. A share of the clones is absent; for the studies checked, an unresolved V gene accounts for under half, and the remainder has no known explanation. The sample table lists 20,000 to 25,000 clones, around three quarters of them with a count of one. About 15% of the sample comes from the top ten. The source was CD4+ or CD8+ T cells sorted from blood, collected in a trial of the OX40 agonist ivuxolimab. These receptors came from an adult with an advanced solid tumor such as melanoma, head and neck, liver or kidney cancer.

Points on this clone: The junction departs from the called germline gene at one end, perhaps through a read error. V usage is TRBV7-7 and J usage is TRBJ2-2; D possibly corresponds to TRBD2 (5 bases). This CDR3 has 14 residues. From germline, CDR1 is SSHAT and CDR2 FNYEAQ (reference sequence). The CDR3, as DNA: TGTGCTAGCAGCCCCGGGATGGGCACCGGGGAGCTGTTTTTT. This codes for CASSPGMGTGELFF. The complete variable domain, with remaining parts taken from reference TRBV7-7 and TRBJ2-2, reads GAGVSQSPRYKVTKRGQDVTLRCDPISSHATLYWYQQALGQGPEFLTYFNYEAQPDKSGLPSDRFSAERPEGSISTLTIQRTEQRDSAMYRCASSPGMGTGELFFGEGSRLTVL.

The V and J genes are TRBV27 and TRBJ2-7; TRBD1 might be the D (5 bases). Germline CDR1 MNHEY, CDR2 SMNVEV (reference sequence). The CDR3 runs 14 residues. Between the trimmed V and J ends, which lost 3 bases and 7 bases, there was a span of 16 bases. CDR3 protein: CASSFRAPVREQYF. Written as DNA, the CDR3 is TGTGCCAGCAGTTTCAGGGCCCCCGTTAGGGAGCAGTACTTC.

This chain uses TRBV2 with TRBJ2-7, with a weak D call TRBD1 (5 bases). Germline loops: CDR1 SNHLY, CDR2 FYNNEI. Trimming took 9 bases from V and 4 from J, leaving 7 bases between them. The CDR3 runs 10 residues. CDR3 sequence (DNA): TGTGCCAGAGGGGATTACGAGCAGTACTTC. This codes for CARGDYEQYF.

This chain links TRBV18 with TRBJ2-5; D call uncertain. V was trimmed by 3 bases and J by 5 bases, leaving 10 bases between them. There are 13 residues in the CDR3. Germline loops: CDR1 KGHSH, CDR2 LQKENI. The CDR3 nucleotides are TGTGCCAGCTCACCCGGACCACAGGAGACCCAGTACTTC. Its protein is CASSPGPQETQYF.

The count of this clone is one. The gene calls are TRBV7-3 and TRBJ2-5; the D is unclear. Germline lookup yields CDR1 SGHTA and CDR2 FQGTGA. This CDR3 has 15 amino acids. Trimming shortened V by 3 bases and J by 5 bases, and 16 bases separated the two germline ends. The chain's CDR3 is CASSFRSSPPETQYF. The CDR3, as DNA: TGTGCCAGCAGCTTTCGCTCGTCTCCCCCGGAGACCCAGTACTTC.

The chain is built from TRBV5-4 and TRBJ2-7; D is ambiguous. The CDR3 totals 13 residues. The germline CDR1 and CDR2 sequences are SGHNT and YYREEE (reference sequence). Between the trimmed V and J ends, which lost 1 base and 1 base, there was a span of 6 bases. The CDR3 protein is CASSLFYSYEQYF. Written as DNA, the CDR3 is TGTGCCAGCAGCTTGTTCTATTCCTACGAGCAGTACTTC.

V and J are TRBV6-5 and TRBJ1-1; 7 nucleotides agree with TRBD1. This CDR3 spans 12 amino acids. Germline lookup yields CDR1 MNHEY and CDR2 SVGAGI. The V and J ends lost 6 bases and 10 bases, in that order; junction bases with no gene match: 8. CDR3 nucleotide sequence: TGTGCCAGCAGGCACAGACAGGGTGCAGCTTTCTTT. It is translated as CASRHRQGAAFF.

The rearrangement links TRBV4-3 to TRBJ2-7; D possibly corresponds to TRBD1 (6 bases). Trimming removed 0 bases at V and 8 bases at J, with 23 bases between. The germline V gene encodes CDR1 LGHNA and CDR2 YSLEER. The CDR3 consists of 17 residues. The DNA for the CDR3 is TGCGCCAGCAGCCAAGAGTGGGGGCGCCCAGTACCTACGAAGCAGTACTTC. Protein sequence: CASSQEWGRPVPTKQYF.

The chain combines TRBV15 with TRBJ2-6, with 7 bases that match TRBD1. Per germline, CDR1 LNHNV and CDR2 YYDKDF (reference sequence). This CDR3 is built from 18 residues. Losses at the gene ends were 3 bases for V and 2 bases for J; bases not matched to a gene: 10. The CDR3 spells CATSRGAMTGPGANVLTF. In DNA form, the CDR3 reads TGTGCCACCAGCAGGGGCGCAATGACAGGGCCTGGGGCCAACGTCCTGACTTTC.

The chain couples TRBV6-1 to TRBJ2-2; D is ambiguous. This CDR3 contains 12 residues. V shed 10 bases and J shed 7 bases, with 13 bases lying between them. CDR1 and CDR2 (germline): MNHNS, SASEGT. The CDR3 nucleotides read TGTGCCACCTCTAGATTGAGCGGGGAGCTGTTTTTT. Translation gives CATSRLSGELFF.

The rearrangement uses TRBV5-1 and TRBJ2-3; 11 nucleotides match TRBD2. This CDR3 region has 17 residues. V dropped 1 base and J dropped 4; count of bases not matched to a gene: 8. Germline-derived CDR1 and CDR2 are SGHRS and YFSETQ. As DNA, the CDR3 is TGCGCCAGCAGCTTGCTCCCGACTAGCGGGGTTTCAGATACGCAGTATTTT. This sequence encodes CASSLLPTSGVSDTQYF.

A single count supports this clone. The genes are TRBV7-3 and TRBJ2-7, with 9 bases aligning to TRBD2. This CDR3 contains 16 residues. Germline V lookup: CDR1 SGHTA, CDR2 FQGTGA. Trimming removed 5 bases from V and 9 bases from J; junction bases left unmatched: 17. CDR3 bases: TGTGCCAGCAGCCTCCCTCGGGGGACTAGCCCCGGAGGGCAGTACTTC. Amino acids: CASSLPRGTSPGGQYF.

This chain connects TRBV11-3 to TRBJ1-5, with 7 positions matching TRBD1. V gave up 5 bases and J gave up 6 bases; unmatched junction bases: 16. CDR3 length: 17 residues. Germline V CDR1 and CDR2: SGHNT, YENEEA. Here the CDR3 reads CASSETGKGPGGQPQHF. Here the CDR3 DNA reads TGTGCCAGCAGCGAGACAGGGAAGGGCCCCGGAGGTCAGCCCCAGCATTTT.

The chain links TRBV28 to TRBJ1-5; D call uncertain. The CDR3 has 13 amino acids. The V gene's germline CDR1 is MDHEN and CDR2 SYDVKM. The ends were cut back, 2 bases at V and 6 bases at J, with 8 bases in the middle. CDR3 coding DNA: TGTGCCAGCAGTTTAGTGGGAAGTCAGCCCCAGCATTTT. Encoded protein: CASSLVGSQPQHF.

The chain carries TRBV6-5 and TRBJ2-3, with 14 bases lining up with TRBD2. J was trimmed by 4 bases and V by 5 bases; bases with no gene match: 2. This CDR3 has 15 amino acids. Germline-derived CDR1 and CDR2 are MNHEY and SVGAGI. The CDR3 DNA follows: TGTGCCAGCAGTGCGACTAGCGGGGGGGCAGATACGCAGTATTTT. Its protein is CASSATSGGADTQYF.

This chain links TRBV28 with TRBJ2-3; the match to TRBD2 covers 8 bases. Germline trimming cut 3 bases from V and 2 bases from J; bases unmatched to any gene: 4. CDR3 length: 15 residues. CDR1 MDHEN and CDR2 SYDVKM come from the germline V gene. CDR3 region: CASSFWREVTDTQYF. DNA of the CDR3: TGTGCCAGCAGTTTTTGGCGGGAGGTCACAGATACGCAGTATTTT.

The chain joins TRBV7-9 to TRBJ2-1; 10 bases agree with TRBD2. After removal of 2 bases from V and 9 bases from J, the junction contained 7 bases not matched to a gene. Germline V CDR1 and CDR2: SEHNR, FQNEAQ (reference sequence). This CDR3 comprises 15 residues. Here the CDR3 reads CASSLTAGGRSEQFF. The DNA for the CDR3 is TGTGCCAGCAGCTTAACAGCGGGGGGGCGGAGTGAGCAGTTCTTC.

The chain employs TRBV10-3 and TRBJ2-5; D remains ambiguous. Germline V CDR1 and CDR2: ENHRY, SYGVKD. The CDR3 is made up of 13 amino acids. V lost 6 bases to trimming and J lost 6 bases, with 14 bases between them. CDR3 nucleotide sequence: TGTGCCATCAGGCCGGAGAGTGAAAAGACCCAGTACTTC. Its translation is CAIRPESEKTQYF.

This clone turned up a few times. The chain is built from TRBV5-6 and TRBJ2-1; D might be TRBD2 (6 bases). The germline gives CDR1 SGHDT, CDR2 YYEEEE. The CDR3 runs to 12 residues. V lost 5 bases, J lost 6 bases, and 9 bases lay in between. Written as DNA, the CDR3 is TGTGCCAGCAGGGGACTCACCAATGAGCAGTTCTTC. As protein: CASRGLTNEQFF.

This rearrangement joins TRBV9 to TRBJ1-1; D not resolved. V was cut by 4 bases and J by 0 bases, with 10 bases left in between. Germline CDR1 SGDLS, CDR2 YYNGEE. CDR3 size: 14 residues. The CDR3: CASSPGPLNTEAFF. CDR3 DNA sequence: TGTGCCAGCAGCCCTGGACCGCTGAACACTGAAGCTTTCTTT.

To note about this clone: At the DNA level, this CDR3 is encoded by other sequences in the same sample as well. CDR3 in DNA: TGTGCCAGTAGTATCCAGGGGCCCTATGGCTACACCTTC. Amino acid sequence: CASSIQGPYGYTF. The chain joins TRBV19 to TRBJ1-2; maybe TRBD1 (6 bases). Deletions cut 3 bases from V and 4 bases from J, with 9 bases between. CDR1 and CDR2 from the germline V gene are LNHDA and SQIVND (reference sequence). This CDR3 contains 13 residues.

This clone was counted only a few times. The chain joins TRBV6-6 to TRBJ2-7; tentatively, D is TRBD1 (6 bases). V gave up 0 bases and J gave up 7 bases, with 16 bases separating them. This CDR3 is built from 15 residues. Germline V gene lookup returns CDR1 MNHNY and CDR2 SVGAGI (reference sequence). CDR3 DNA: TGTGCCAGCAGTTACTCGAGGGACATAACAGGAGAGCAGTACTTC. This sequence encodes CASSYSRDITGEQYF.

This clone showed up just once. The chain links TRBV10-3 to TRBJ2-1, with 12 positions matching TRBD2. The CDR3 consists of 13 residues. V gave up 7 bases and J gave up 6 bases; unmatched junction bases: 1. Germline V lookup: CDR1 ENHRY, CDR2 SYGVKD. The CDR3 bases are TGTGCCATCAAGACTAGCGGGGGCAATGAGCAGTTCTTC. Encoded protein: CAIKTSGGNEQFF.

The V gene is TRBV28, the J gene TRBJ1-2, with a tentative D call TRBD1 (5 bases). V shed 5 bases and J shed 5 bases, with 24 bases lying between them. CDR3 length: 17 residues. Germline V gives CDR1 MDHEN, CDR2 SYDVKM. The chain's CDR3 is CASSPSGQRGPTYGYTF. CDR3 bases: TGTGCCAGCAGTCCCTCGGGCCAAAGGGGACCTACTTATGGCTACACCTTC.

The chain recombines TRBV5-5 with TRBJ1-2; maybe TRBD1 (6 bases). The CDR3 extends over 13 amino acids. Germline V gene lookup returns CDR1 SGHKS and CDR2 YYEKEE (reference sequence). V gave up 1 base and J gave up 5 bases, with 9 bases separating them. The CDR3, as DNA: TGTGCCAGCAGCTTGAGGGGGGATTATGGCTACACCTTC. This gives the protein CASSLRGDYGYTF.

This rearrangement joins TRBV4-3 to TRBJ2-1; 7 positions match TRBD2. V lost 4 bases to trimming and J lost 5 bases; unmatched junction nucleotides: 8. The CDR3 sequence is 15 residues long. CDR1 and CDR2 from the germline V gene are LGHNA and YSLEER. In nucleotides, the CDR3 is TGCGCCAGCAGCCTAGGACTAGATTCGAACAATGAGCAGTTCTTC. This translates into CASSLGLDSNNEQFF.

This clone has only a few counts. The chain has TRBV19 and TRBJ1-5; TRBD1 might be the D (5 bases). The CDR3 sequence is 15 residues long. Germline CDR1 and CDR2: LNHDA and SQIVND (reference sequence). Trimming pared 7 bases from V and 2 bases from J, leaving 15 bases between. The CDR3: CASTPRQGGNQPQHF. DNA of the CDR3: TGTGCCAGTACCCCCCGGCAGGGAGGCAATCAGCCCCAGCATTTT.

The chain couples TRBV6-6 to TRBJ2-1; TRBD2 agrees at 7 bases. This CDR3 contains 12 residues. V shed 11 bases and J 4 bases; nucleotides not matched to a gene: 5. Germline CDR1 and CDR2: MNHNY and SVGAGI (reference sequence). The CDR3 is CASWGGYNEQFF. CDR3 coding DNA: TGTGCCTCTTGGGGGGGATACAATGAGCAGTTCTTC.

The rearrangement joins TRBV7-2 to TRBJ1-4; 7 bases are shared with TRBD1. The germline gives CDR1 SGHTA, CDR2 FQGNSA. CDR3 length equals 14 residues. The V and J ends lost 3 bases and 7 bases, in that order; junction bases with no gene match: 5. CDR3 in DNA: TGTGCCAGCAGCTTGACAGGGTTCAGTGAAAAACTGTTTTTT. This gives the protein CASSLTGFSEKLFF.